Each of the 22 T cell receptor beta chains below was sequenced from the same sample in a study of OX40 agonist ivuxolimab in advanced cancers. The repertoire was sequenced with immunoSEQ multiplex PCR; TCRdb's copy has only in-frame clones and lacks some. The table lists 70,000 to 80,000 clones, about 88% of them singletons. The source was CD4+ or CD8+ T cells sorted from blood, collected in a trial of the OX40 agonist ivuxolimab. The source is an adult with an advanced solid tumor such as melanoma, head and neck, liver or kidney cancer.

This clone has a single count. The DNA of the CDR3 is TGTGCCAGCAGCTTAGGGACAGGGGGTTCACCCCTCCACTTT. Encoded protein: CASSLGTGGSPLHF. The rearrangement links TRBV11-2 to TRBJ1-6, with 10 bases matching TRBD1. The germline V gene encodes CDR1 SGHAT and CDR2 FQNNGV. V gave up 1 base and J gave up 9 bases; unmatched junction bases: 0. CDR3 length: 14 residues.

The rearrangement links TRBV29-1 to TRBJ1-1, with D uncertain. CDR1 is SQVTM, CDR2 ANQGSEA, per germline. Trimming took 4 bases from V and 3 from J, leaving 12 bases between them. CDR3 size: 13 residues. This chain's CDR3 is CSVAVSGHTEAFF. In nucleotides, the CDR3 is TGCAGCGTTGCCGTTAGCGGACACACTGAAGCTTTCTTT.

The chain carries TRBV5-1 and TRBJ2-5; D uncertain. CDR3 length equals 16 residues. Trimming stripped 1 base from V and 0 bases from J, with 13 bases between. Germline loops: CDR1 SGHRS, CDR2 YFSETQ. The DNA of the CDR3 is TGCGCCAGCAGCTTGAAGGTAACCCACTACCAAGAGACCCAGTACTTC. Amino acids: CASSLKVTHYQETQYF.

The chain combines TRBV15 with TRBJ2-3; 9 bases align to TRBD2. Per germline, CDR1 LNHNV and CDR2 YYDKDF (reference sequence). This CDR3 is 17 amino acids long. The J segment lost 4 bases and the V segment lost 0 bases, leaving 8 bases of the junction unmatched. The CDR3 sequence: CATSRDLPTSGADTQYF. The CDR3 region has the DNA TGTGCCACCAGCAGAGATCTCCCGACTAGCGGTGCAGATACGCAGTATTTT.

V gene TRBV19 combines with J gene TRBJ2-7, with 8 bases aligning to TRBD1. In germline, CDR1 is LNHDA, CDR2 SQIVND (reference sequence). CDR3 length equals 15 residues. The V segment lost 5 bases and the J segment 4 bases; nucleotides outside the gene matches: 10. The CDR3 is CASSPGQGTFYEQYF. The CDR3, as DNA: TGTGCCAGTAGTCCCGGACAGGGTACGTTTTACGAGCAGTACTTC.

This sequence joins TRBV10-3 and TRBJ1-1, with 9 bases matching TRBD1. Germline CDR1 and CDR2: ENHRY and SYGVKD. This CDR3 spans 14 amino acids. J lost 2 bases, V lost 6 bases, and 4 bases had no gene match. CDR3 in DNA: TGTGCCATCAGGGACAGGGGCCTCAACACTGAAGCTTTCTTT. Its protein is CAIRDRGLNTEAFF.

The chain combines TRBV29-1 with TRBJ2-7; 7 bases map to TRBD2. V trimming: 4 bases; J trimming: 4 bases; junction bases outside the gene matches: 7. Germline V gene lookup returns CDR1 SQVTM and CDR2 ANQGSEA. CDR3 length equals 13 residues. In nucleotides, the CDR3 is TGCAGCGTTGGTCCCGCTAGCGGATACGAGCAGTACTTC. Translation gives CSVGPASGYEQYF.

The chain recombines TRBV15 with TRBJ2-5, with D unclear. The V gene's germline CDR1 is LNHNV and CDR2 YYDKDF (reference sequence). V was shortened by 0 bases and J by 0 bases, with 8 bases between the two germline ends. The CDR3 runs to 15 residues. The CDR3 DNA follows: TGTGCCACCAGCAGAGATTTAGAGTACCAAGAGACCCAGTACTTC. Protein product: CATSRDLEYQETQYF.

The rearrangement links TRBV6-1 to TRBJ2-1; a weak D match, TRBD2 (6 bases). Germline CDR1 MNHNS, CDR2 SASEGT. The V gene lost 4 bases and the J gene lost 10 bases, with 14 bases spanning the gap. The CDR3 length is 13 residues. In DNA, the CDR3 is TGTGCCAGCAGTGCGGAGGGCCCTCGGGAGCAGTTCTTC. It yields the protein CASSAEGPREQFF.

DNA for the CDR3: TGTGCCAGCAGCTTGGCAGGGGTGTATAATTCACCCCTCCACTTT. As protein: CASSLAGVYNSPLHF. J is TRBJ1-6 and V is TRBV5-6, with D perhaps TRBD1 (6 bases). The CDR3 spans 15 residues. Germline CDR1 reads SGHDT; CDR2 reads YYEEEE. Trimming removed 0 bases from V and 4 bases from J, with 8 bases in between.

This clone appeared a single time. This chain joins TRBV6-1 and TRBJ2-7; D is perhaps TRBD1 or TRBD2 (5 bases each). Per the germline V gene, CDR1 is MNHNS and CDR2 is SASEGT. Trimming took 0 bases from V and 0 from J, leaving 12 bases between them. The CDR3 is made up of 16 amino acids. CDR3 loop: CASSEAGTQSSYEQYF. CDR3 in DNA: TGTGCCAGCAGTGAAGCGGGGACCCAGAGCTCCTACGAGCAGTACTTC.

V and J are TRBV4-1 and TRBJ2-1, with 10 positions matching TRBD2. Germline CDR1 MGHRA, CDR2 YSYEKL. The CDR3 covers 16 residues. Trimming removed 4 bases from V and 1 base from J; junction bases left unmatched: 4. CDR3 in DNA: TGCGCCAGCAGCCGAATAGCGGGAGGTTCCTACAATGAGCAGTTCTTC. This sequence encodes CASSRIAGGSYNEQFF.

The V call is TRBV6-1, the J call TRBJ2-4; 9 bases are shared with TRBD1. V lost 4 bases to trimming and J lost 3 bases; unmatched junction nucleotides: 10. There are 17 residues in the CDR3. The germline V gene encodes CDR1 MNHNS and CDR2 SASEGT. CDR3 amino acids: CASSGGRDRALKNIQYF. The DNA of the CDR3 is TGTGCCAGCAGTGGGGGACGGGACAGGGCCCTCAAAAACATTCAGTACTTC.

The chain combines TRBV7-2 with TRBJ2-7; D not resolved. Trimming removed 1 base from V and 2 bases from J, with 12 bases in between. In germline, CDR1 is SGHTA, CDR2 FQGNSA. The CDR3 extends over 15 amino acids. The CDR3, as DNA: TGTGCCAGCAGCTTAGTCGGGCGGAACGCCTACGAGCAGTACTTC. It yields the protein CASSLVGRNAYEQYF.

For this clone: At the DNA level, this CDR3 is encoded by other sequences in the same sample as well. The chain employs TRBV6-1 and TRBJ2-5; D is perhaps TRBD1 or TRBD2 (5 bases each). The V end lost 2 bases, the J end lost 2 bases, and 9 bases lay between the germline ends. CDR3 length: 14 residues. Per the germline V gene, CDR1 is MNHNS and CDR2 is SASEGT. The CDR3 nucleotides are TGTGCCAGCAGTGAATCGGGACGGCAAGAGACCCAGTACTTC. Translating gives CASSESGRQETQYF.

V gene TRBV6-1 combines with J gene TRBJ1-2; D might be TRBD1 (5 bases). The V end lost 4 bases, the J end lost 4 bases, and 16 bases lay between the germline ends. CDR3 length: 15 residues. Germline V gives CDR1 MNHNS, CDR2 SASEGT. The CDR3 DNA follows: TGTGCCAGCAGTGTAGGGGCAGGCCCGTCCTATGGCTACACCTTC. It is translated as CASSVGAGPSYGYTF.

The V gene is TRBV7-9, the J gene TRBJ2-7; D is uncertain. The V end was cut by 5 bases, the J end by 2 bases, with 10 bases between. The CDR3 has 13 amino acids. CDR1 SEHNR and CDR2 FQNEAQ come from the germline V gene (reference sequence). CDR3 sequence (DNA): TGTGCCAGCAGCCCCCGACTCACCTACGAGCAGTACTTC. It codes for CASSPRLTYEQYF.

J is TRBJ2-5 and V is TRBV7-2, with D maybe TRBD2 (5 bases). The V gene's germline CDR1 is SGHTA and CDR2 FQGNSA. This CDR3 spans 15 amino acids. The V and J ends lost 3 bases and 3 bases respectively, with 14 bases between them. In DNA form, the CDR3 reads TGTGCCAGCAGCTTCAAGAGGGTGAGAGAAGAGACCCAGTACTTC. This codes for CASSFKRVREETQYF.

This clone occurred once. The genes are TRBV7-2 and TRBJ2-7; 8 bases match TRBD1. The CDR3 totals 15 residues. J lost 2 bases, V lost 5 bases, and 8 bases had no gene match. Germline lookup yields CDR1 SGHTA and CDR2 FQGNSA. The CDR3 reads CASSQSGTGPYEQYF. DNA for the CDR3: TGTGCCAGCAGCCAATCCGGGACAGGACCCTACGAGCAGTACTTC.

V gene TRBV5-4 combines with J gene TRBJ1-2; tentative D call: TRBD1 (5 bases). Trimming stripped 2 bases from V and 2 bases from J, with 16 bases between. This CDR3 comprises 16 residues. Germline values: CDR1 SGHNT, CDR2 YYREEE (reference sequence). CDR3 protein: CASSFMTARGNYGYTF. The DNA of the CDR3 is TGTGCCAGCAGCTTCATGACAGCGAGGGGCAACTATGGCTACACCTTC.

This chain joins TRBV5-4 and TRBJ1-1, with 10 bases fitting TRBD1. The V gene's germline CDR1 is SGHNT and CDR2 YYREEE (reference sequence). V gave up 4 bases and J gave up 4 bases; unmatched junction bases: 4. This CDR3 is 14 amino acids long. DNA of the CDR3: TGTGCCAGCAGCAAGGACAGGGGGGGCACTGAAGCTTTCTTT. This gives the protein CASSKDRGGTEAFF.

This clone was seen only a few times. The chain couples TRBV18 to TRBJ2-3; D is unresolved. The CDR3 extends over 16 amino acids. Trimming left V 3 bases short and J 4 bases short, with 17 bases between. Germline lookup yields CDR1 KGHSH and CDR2 LQKENI. CDR3: CASSPVISSVSDTQYF. CDR3 nucleotide sequence: TGTGCCAGCTCACCCGTAATTTCCTCAGTGTCAGATACGCAGTATTTT.